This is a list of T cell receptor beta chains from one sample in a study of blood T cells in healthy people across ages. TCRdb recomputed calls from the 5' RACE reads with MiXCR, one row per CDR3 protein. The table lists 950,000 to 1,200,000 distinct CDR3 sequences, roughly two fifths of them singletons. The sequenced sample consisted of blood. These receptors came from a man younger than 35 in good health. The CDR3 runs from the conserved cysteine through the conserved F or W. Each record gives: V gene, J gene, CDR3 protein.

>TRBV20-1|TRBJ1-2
CSAPAGQGARYGYTF
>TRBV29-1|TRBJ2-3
CSVEIEARDTQYF
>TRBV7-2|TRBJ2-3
CASSLGGSGRDTQYF
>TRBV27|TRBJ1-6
CASRERGELGNSPLHF
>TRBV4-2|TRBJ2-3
CASSQDNSGQGFTDTQYF
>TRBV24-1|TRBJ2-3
CATSDPSSGGHDTQYF
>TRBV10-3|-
CAIGDRVAYEQYF
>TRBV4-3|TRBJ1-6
CASSQDRGHSPLHF
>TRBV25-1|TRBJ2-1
CASRTGTDEQFF
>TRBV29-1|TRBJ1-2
CSDSLDRGGYTF
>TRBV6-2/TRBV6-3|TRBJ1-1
CASIHTRTPQPEAFF
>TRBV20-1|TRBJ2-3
CSAGSGRGSTDTQYF
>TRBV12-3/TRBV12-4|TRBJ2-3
CASSFPRGQGASTDTQYF
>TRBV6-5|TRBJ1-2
CASSYASPSRGDYTF
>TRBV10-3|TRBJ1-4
CAISEQGATNEKLFF
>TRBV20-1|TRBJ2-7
CSARDRDIYEQYF
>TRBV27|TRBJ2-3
CASSPGTSGTNTQYF
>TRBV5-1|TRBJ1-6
CASSWGPRDNSPLHF
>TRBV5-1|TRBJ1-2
CASSPAGTGTNYGYTF
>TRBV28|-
CASSSQRVEETQYF
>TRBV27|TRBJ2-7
CASTWAGGYEQYF
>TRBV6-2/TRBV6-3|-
CASGWGRSLNEQYF
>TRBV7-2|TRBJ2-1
CASTLYGTGLNEQFF
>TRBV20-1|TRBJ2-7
CSARRVSSYEQYF
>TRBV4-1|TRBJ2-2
CASSPKGTGELFF
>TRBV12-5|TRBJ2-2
CASGQTSGSPGELFF
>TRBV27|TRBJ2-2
CASSTSTGTVTGELFF
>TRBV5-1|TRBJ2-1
CASSLGGGGAMNEQFF
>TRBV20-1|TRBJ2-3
CSARVLAGVEHTDTQYF
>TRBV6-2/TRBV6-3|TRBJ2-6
CASSSTRDRAGANVLTF
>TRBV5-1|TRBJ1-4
CASSLGRESEKLFF
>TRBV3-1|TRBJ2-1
CASSPRAGGAYNEQFF
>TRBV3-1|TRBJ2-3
CASSQDSGQGVDTQYF
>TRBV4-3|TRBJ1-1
CASSQDGVGEMNTEAFF
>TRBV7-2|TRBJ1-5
CASSEGQLAQHF
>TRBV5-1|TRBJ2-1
CASTHAGSLNEQFF
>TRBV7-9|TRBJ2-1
CASSLTLTYEQFF
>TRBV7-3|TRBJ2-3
CASSHGQGPTDTQYF
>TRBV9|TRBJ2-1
CASSVDKVAGGIIGEQFF
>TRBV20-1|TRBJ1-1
CSASSAGIEPEAFF
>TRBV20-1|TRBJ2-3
CSARDPQGIETDTQYF
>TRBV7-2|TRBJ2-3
CASSPSQVSTDTQYF
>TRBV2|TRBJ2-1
CASVEGSHSEQFF
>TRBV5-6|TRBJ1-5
CASSSRDGFYSNQPQHF
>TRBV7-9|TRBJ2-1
CASSPLLAGEHQSANEQFF
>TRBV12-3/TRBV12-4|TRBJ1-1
CASSLARKTEAFF
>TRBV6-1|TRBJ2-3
CASSEARWDTQYF
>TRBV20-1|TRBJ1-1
CSASFYRPGEYRNTEAFF
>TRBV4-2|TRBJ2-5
CASSQGPGQGFLTQYF